These 7 T cell receptor beta chains were all obtained from the same sample, sequenced in a study of cytomegalovirus exposure and HLA in healthy donors. PCR used 60 Vbeta primers and 13 Jbeta primers. Generated by immunoSEQ multiplex PCR, the TCRdb table keeps only in-frame clones and is missing some. The repertoire has fewer than 180,000 clones, roughly 77% of them found once; the top ten carry roughly 3.6%. Material: PBMCs. All receptors come from a human donor in good health.

The chain recombines TRBV19 with TRBJ1-5, with a possible D match to TRBD1 (5 bases). CDR3 size: 16 residues. V shed 7 bases and J shed 0 bases, with 16 bases lying between them. The germline V gene encodes CDR1 LNHDA and CDR2 SQIVND (reference sequence). CDR3 sequence: CASTQGPSLSNQPQHF. The CDR3 DNA reads as TGTGCCAGTACTCAGGGCCCCAGTCTTAGCAATCAGCCCCAGCATTTT.

This clone has only a few counts. The J gene is TRBJ1-4, the V gene TRBV6-6; D might be TRBD1 (5 bases). Germline CDR1 MNHNY, CDR2 SVGAGI (reference sequence). Trimming cost V 2 bases and J 6 bases, with 13 bases left between them. The CDR3 contains 15 residues. The CDR3 reads CASSYGATGDEKLFF. The CDR3 DNA sequence: TGTGCCAGCAGTTACGGGGCCACTGGTGATGAAAAACTGTTTTTT.

The gene calls are TRBV18 and TRBJ1-1; no clear D gene. Trimming cost V 3 bases and J 8 bases, with 25 bases left between them. Germline assignment: CDR1 KGHSH and CDR2 LQKENI. The length of the CDR3 is 17 residues. The CDR3 is CASSPAILGASTGEAFF. In DNA form, the CDR3 reads TGTGCCAGCTCACCGGCAATATTGGGAGCGAGCACTGGAGAAGCTTTCTTT.

The chain employs TRBV5-1 and TRBJ2-7; 11 bases match TRBD2. V lost 0 bases and J lost 4; bases outside the gene matches: 3. This CDR3 spans 15 amino acids. Per the germline V gene, CDR1 is SGHRS and CDR2 is YFSETQ. CDR3 in amino acids: CASSLGTSGSYEQYF. DNA for the CDR3: TGCGCCAGCAGCTTGGGAACTAGCGGGAGTTACGAGCAGTACTTC.

The chain joins TRBV28 to TRBJ2-3; TRBD1 matches at 7 bases. V lost 6 bases to trimming and J lost 5 bases; unmatched junction nucleotides: 11. The CDR3 has 15 amino acids. In germline, CDR1 is MDHEN, CDR2 SYDVKM. Written as DNA, the CDR3 is TGTGCCAGCAGACACAGGGGCCCTTGGGAAGATACGCAGTATTTT. Residues: CASRHRGPWEDTQYF.

V usage is TRBV18 and J usage is TRBJ2-7, with a tentative D call TRBD1 (6 bases). CDR3 length: 15 amino acids. The V and J ends lost 0 bases and 3 bases respectively, with 12 bases between them. Germline loops: CDR1 KGHSH, CDR2 LQKENI. In nucleotides, the CDR3 is TGTGCCAGCTCACCACCGAACAGGGCAGACTACGAGCAGTACTTC. It is translated as CASSPPNRADYEQYF.

The rearrangement joins TRBV20-1 to TRBJ2-1; D possibly corresponds to TRBD1 (6 bases). Between the trimmed V and J ends, which lost 6 bases and 8 bases, there was a span of 11 bases. Per germline, CDR1 DFQATT and CDR2 SNEGSKA (reference sequence). The CDR3 runs 11 residues. The CDR3 reads CSAPTGHEQFF. The DNA for the CDR3 is TGCAGTGCCCCGACAGGCCATGAGCAGTTCTTC.